A single sample gave rise to the 8 T cell receptor beta chains below, sequenced in a study of beta chain features in type 1 diabetes. Every bit of the isolated RNA underwent reverse transcription, so sequencing read expressed TCRB transcripts. Here immunoSEQ multiplex PCR was the method, and the copy in TCRdb shows in-frame clones only, minus some. This sample has roughly 450,000 clones, with approximately 10% found just once. The sample comprised naive CD4+ T cells from blood. These receptors originate from a young woman in good health.

In its sample, this clone was seen a few times. This chain uses TRBV7-6 with TRBJ1-5; weak D call: TRBD1 (5 bases). Trimming pared 5 bases from V and 7 bases from J, leaving 12 bases between. Germline V gene sequence: CDR1 SGHVS, CDR2 FNYEAQ. This CDR3 has 13 amino acids. CDR3 protein: CASSPEWGQPQHF. Here the CDR3 DNA reads TGTGCCAGCAGCCCCGAGTGGGGGCAGCCCCAGCATTTT. The variable domain in full, completed from reference TRBV7-6 and TRBJ1-5, reads GAGVSQSPRYKVTKRGQDVALRCDPISGHVSLYWYRQALGQGPEFLTYFNYEAQQDKSGLPNDRFSAERPEGSISTLTIQRTEQRDSAMYRCASSPEWGQPQHFGDGTRLSIL.

This clone was detected only a few times. The J gene is TRBJ2-3, the V gene TRBV7-2, with TRBD2 matching 15 bases. J was trimmed by 3 bases and V by 4 bases; bases with no gene match: 8. Germline V gene sequence: CDR1 SGHTA, CDR2 FQGNSA. CDR3 size: 18 residues. CDR3 protein: CASSSGLAGGIWTDTQYF. The CDR3 DNA reads as TGTGCCAGCAGCTCGGGACTAGCGGGGGGCATCTGGACAGATACGCAGTATTTT.

This clone was seen only a few times. V and J are TRBV25-1 and TRBJ1-2, with a possible D match to TRBD1 (6 bases). Per the germline V gene, CDR1 is MGHDK and CDR2 is SYGVNS. The CDR3 has 14 amino acids. V gave up 2 bases and J gave up 8 bases, with 15 bases separating them. The CDR3: CASSELSRGRGYTF. The DNA of the CDR3 is TGTGCCAGCAGTGAACTCAGCAGGGGTAGAGGCTACACCTTC.

Concerning this clone: Other nucleotide sequences from this sample produce the same CDR3. V usage is TRBV7-2 and J usage is TRBJ2-6; no reliable D call. V was trimmed by 3 bases and J by 1 base, leaving 1 base between them. The CDR3 covers 13 residues. Germline-derived CDR1 and CDR2 are SGHTA and FQGNSA. CDR3 nucleotides: TGTGCCAGCAGCTTTTCTGGGGCCAACGTCCTGACTTTC. Its protein is CASSFSGANVLTF. Complete variable domain (other parts from reference TRBV7-2 and TRBJ2-6): GAGVSQSPSNKVTEKGKDVELRCDPISGHTALYWYRQSLGQGLEFLIYFQGNSAPDKSGLPSDRFSAERTGGSVSTLTIQRTQQEDSAVYLCASSFSGANVLTFGAGSRLTVL.

As regards this clone: The same CDR3 is also encoded by other DNA sequences in this sample. The gene calls are TRBV5-1 and TRBJ2-5; D gene uncertain. The V end was cut by 0 bases, the J end by 5 bases, with 5 bases between. Germline V gene sequence: CDR1 SGHRS, CDR2 YFSETQ. The CDR3 has 12 residues. The CDR3, as DNA: TGCGCCAGCAGCTTGGACTGGGAGACCCAGTACTTC. Translation: CASSLDWETQYF.

This clone occurred a few times. This sequence joins TRBV7-3 and TRBJ1-1; unclear D gene. This CDR3 contains 13 residues. The V end lost 5 bases, the J end lost 2 bases, and 9 bases lay between the germline ends. Germline CDR1 SGHTA, CDR2 FQGTGA. The CDR3 protein is CASSTQYNTEAFF. CDR3 in DNA: TGTGCCAGCAGCACTCAGTACAACACTGAAGCTTTCTTT.

The chain joins TRBV7-2 to TRBJ2-5; 10 bases align to TRBD2. This CDR3 comprises 16 residues. Germline V CDR1 and CDR2: SGHTA, FQGNSA. J gave up 5 bases and V 1 base, and 7 bases lay outside the gene matches. DNA for the CDR3: TGTGCCAGCAGCTTAGGGGTACTAGCGGGGCAGGAGACCCAGTACTTC. Its protein product is CASSLGVLAGQETQYF.

This clone came up a few times. The genes are TRBV28 and TRBJ2-1; D may be TRBD1 (6 bases). V was pared by 4 bases and J by 10 bases, with 14 bases between. Per the germline V gene, CDR1 is MDHEN and CDR2 is SYDVKM. The CDR3 extends over 13 amino acids. CDR3 loop: CASSSGELREQFF. The CDR3, as DNA: TGTGCCAGCAGTTCAGGGGAACTTAGAGAGCAGTTCTTC.